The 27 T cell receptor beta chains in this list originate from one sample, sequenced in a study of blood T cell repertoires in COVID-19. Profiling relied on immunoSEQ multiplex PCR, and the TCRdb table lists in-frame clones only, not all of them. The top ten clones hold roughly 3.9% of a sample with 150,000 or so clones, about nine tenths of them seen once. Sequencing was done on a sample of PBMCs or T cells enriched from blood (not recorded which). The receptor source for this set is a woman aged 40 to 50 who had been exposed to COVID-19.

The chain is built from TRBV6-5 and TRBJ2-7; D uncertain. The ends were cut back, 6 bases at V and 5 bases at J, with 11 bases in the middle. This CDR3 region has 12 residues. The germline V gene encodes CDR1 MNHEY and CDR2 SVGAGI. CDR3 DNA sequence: TGTGCCAGCAGCGCCCGCGGCCACGAGCAGTACTTC. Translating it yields CASSARGHEQYF.

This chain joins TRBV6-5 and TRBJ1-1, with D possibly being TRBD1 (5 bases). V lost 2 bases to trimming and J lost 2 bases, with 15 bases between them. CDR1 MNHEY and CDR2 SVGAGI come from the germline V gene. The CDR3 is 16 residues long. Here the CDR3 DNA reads TGTGCCAGCAGTTACCACCCTTTTGACAGAAACACTGAAGCTTTCTTT. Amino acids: CASSYHPFDRNTEAFF.

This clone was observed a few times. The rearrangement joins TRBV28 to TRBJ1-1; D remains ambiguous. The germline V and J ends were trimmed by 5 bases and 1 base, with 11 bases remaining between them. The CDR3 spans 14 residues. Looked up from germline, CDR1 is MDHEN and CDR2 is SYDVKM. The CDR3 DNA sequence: TGTGCCAGCAGTCCCCCCTCGGGGAACACTGAAGCTTTCTTT. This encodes CASSPPSGNTEAFF.

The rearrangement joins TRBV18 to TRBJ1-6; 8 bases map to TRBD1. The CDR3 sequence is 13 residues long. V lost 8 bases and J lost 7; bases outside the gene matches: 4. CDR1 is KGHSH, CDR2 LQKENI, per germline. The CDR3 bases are TGTGCCAGCCATGGGGACAGGAATTCACCCCTCCACTTT. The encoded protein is CASHGDRNSPLHF. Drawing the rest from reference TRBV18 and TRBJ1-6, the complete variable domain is NAGVMQNPRHLVRRRGQEARLRCSPMKGHSHVYWYRQLPEEGLKFMVYLQKENIIDESGMPKERFSAEFPKEGPSILRIQQVVRGDSAAYFCASHGDRNSPLHFGNGTRLTVT.

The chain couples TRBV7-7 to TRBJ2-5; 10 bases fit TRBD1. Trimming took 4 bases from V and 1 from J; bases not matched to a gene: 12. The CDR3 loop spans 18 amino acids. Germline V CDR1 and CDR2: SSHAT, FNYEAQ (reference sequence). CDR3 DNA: TGTGCCAGCAGCTCCGGAGGGCCGGGACAGGGGATCCAAGAGACCCAGTACTTC. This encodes CASSSGGPGQGIQETQYF.

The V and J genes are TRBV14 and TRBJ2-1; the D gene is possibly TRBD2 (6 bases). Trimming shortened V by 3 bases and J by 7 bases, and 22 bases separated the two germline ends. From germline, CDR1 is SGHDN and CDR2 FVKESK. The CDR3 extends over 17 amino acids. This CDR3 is CASSQGAFRERGNEQFF. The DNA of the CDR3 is TGTGCCAGCAGCCAGGGCGCATTCCGGGAGAGAGGTAATGAGCAGTTCTTC.

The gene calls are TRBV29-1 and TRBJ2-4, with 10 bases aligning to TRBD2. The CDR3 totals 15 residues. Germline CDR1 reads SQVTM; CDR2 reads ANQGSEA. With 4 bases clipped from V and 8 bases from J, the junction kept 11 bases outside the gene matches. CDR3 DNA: TGCAGCGTTGGAGATAGCGGGAGGTCTAAGGACATTCAGTACTTC. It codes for CSVGDSGRSKDIQYF.

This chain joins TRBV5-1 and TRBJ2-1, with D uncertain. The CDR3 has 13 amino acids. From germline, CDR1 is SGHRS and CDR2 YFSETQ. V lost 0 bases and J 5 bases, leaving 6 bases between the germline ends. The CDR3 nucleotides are TGCGCCAGCAGCTTGGGTTCTGACAATGAGCAGTTCTTC. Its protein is CASSLGSDNEQFF.

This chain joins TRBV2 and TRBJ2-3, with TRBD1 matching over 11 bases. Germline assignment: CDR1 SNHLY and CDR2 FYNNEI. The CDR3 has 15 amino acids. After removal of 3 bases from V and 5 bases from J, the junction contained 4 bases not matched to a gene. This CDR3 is CASSDSGQGVDTQYF. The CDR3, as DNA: TGTGCCAGCAGTGATTCGGGACAGGGGGTAGATACGCAGTATTTT.

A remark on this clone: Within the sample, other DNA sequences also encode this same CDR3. The CDR3 region is CASSFGQGDYGYTF. CDR3 coding DNA: TGTGCCAGCAGCTTCGGACAGGGCGACTATGGCTACACCTTC. V and J are TRBV11-2 and TRBJ1-2; 8 positions agree with TRBD1. V lost 3 bases and J lost 3; bases outside the gene matches: 3. Germline CDR1 is SGHAT and CDR2 is FQNNGV. The CDR3 length is 14 residues.

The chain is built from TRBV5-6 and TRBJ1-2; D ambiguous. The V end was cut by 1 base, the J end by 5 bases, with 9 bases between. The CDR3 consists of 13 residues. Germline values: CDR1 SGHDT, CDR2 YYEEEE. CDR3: CASSLWLTYGYTF. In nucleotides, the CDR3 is TGTGCCAGCAGCTTGTGGCTGACTTATGGCTACACCTTC. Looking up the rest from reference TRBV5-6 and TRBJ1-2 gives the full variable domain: DAGVTQSPTHLIKTRGQQVTLRCSPKSGHDTVSWYQQALGQGPQFIFQYYEEEERQRGNFPDRFSGHQFPNYSSELNVNALLLGDSALYLCASSLWLTYGYTFGSGTRLTVV.

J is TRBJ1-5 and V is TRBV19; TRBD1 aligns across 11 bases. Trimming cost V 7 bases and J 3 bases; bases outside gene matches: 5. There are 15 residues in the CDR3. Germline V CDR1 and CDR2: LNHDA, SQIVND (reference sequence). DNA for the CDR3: TGTGCCAGTAACCGGGACAGGGGGGCCAATCAGCCCCAGCATTTT. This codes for CASNRDRGANQPQHF.

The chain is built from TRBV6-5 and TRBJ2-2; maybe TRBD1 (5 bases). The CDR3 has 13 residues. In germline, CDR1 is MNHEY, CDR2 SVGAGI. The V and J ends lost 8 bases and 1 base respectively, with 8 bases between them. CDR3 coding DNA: TGTGCCAGCTCCAGGGTGAACACCGGGGAGCTGTTTTTT. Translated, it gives CASSRVNTGELFF.

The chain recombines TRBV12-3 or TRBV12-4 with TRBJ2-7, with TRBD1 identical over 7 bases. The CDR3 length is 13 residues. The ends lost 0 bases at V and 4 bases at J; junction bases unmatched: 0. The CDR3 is CASSLATGYEQYF. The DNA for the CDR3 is TGTGCCAGCAGTTTAGCGACAGGGTACGAGCAGTACTTC.

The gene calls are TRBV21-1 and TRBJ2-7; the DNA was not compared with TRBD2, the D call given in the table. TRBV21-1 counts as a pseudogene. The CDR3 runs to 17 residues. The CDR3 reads CASSKPQSGLARYEQYF. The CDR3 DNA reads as TGTGCCAGCAGCAAACCTCAGTCGGGACTAGCCCGCTACGAGCAGTACTTC.

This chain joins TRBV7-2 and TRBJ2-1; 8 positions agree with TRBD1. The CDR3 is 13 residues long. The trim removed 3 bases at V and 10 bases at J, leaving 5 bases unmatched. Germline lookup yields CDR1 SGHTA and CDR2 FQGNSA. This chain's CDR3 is CASSLERQGEQFF. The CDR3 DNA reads TGTGCCAGCAGCTTGGAGAGACAGGGGGAGCAGTTCTTC.

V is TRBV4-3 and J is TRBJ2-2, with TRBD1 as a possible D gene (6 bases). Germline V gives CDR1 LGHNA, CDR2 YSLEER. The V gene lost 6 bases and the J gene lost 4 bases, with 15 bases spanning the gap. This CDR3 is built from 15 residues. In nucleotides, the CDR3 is TGCGCCAGCAGTCCTACAGGGCGTCCCACCGGGGAGCTGTTTTTT. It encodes CASSPTGRPTGELFF.

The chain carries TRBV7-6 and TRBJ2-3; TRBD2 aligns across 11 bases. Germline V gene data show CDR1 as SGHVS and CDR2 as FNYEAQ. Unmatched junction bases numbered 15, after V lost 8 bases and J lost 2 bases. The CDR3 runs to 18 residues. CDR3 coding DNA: TGTGCCAGCGTCCCCTCCCCGCTAGCGGGGGGTATCACAGATACGCAGTATTTT. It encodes CASVPSPLAGGITDTQYF.

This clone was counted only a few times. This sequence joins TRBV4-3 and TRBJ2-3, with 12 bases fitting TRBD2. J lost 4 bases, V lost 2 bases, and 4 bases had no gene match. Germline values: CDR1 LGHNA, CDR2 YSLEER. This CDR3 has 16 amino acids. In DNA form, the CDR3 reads TGCGCCAGCAGCCAACGACTAGCGGGAGTGGCAGATACGCAGTATTTT. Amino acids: CASSQRLAGVADTQYF.

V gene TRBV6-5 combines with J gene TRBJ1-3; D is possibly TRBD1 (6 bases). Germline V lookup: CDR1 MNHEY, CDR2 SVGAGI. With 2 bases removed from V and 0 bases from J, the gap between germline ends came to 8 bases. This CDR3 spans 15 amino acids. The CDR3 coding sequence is TGTGCCAGCAGTTACGGGGGCGTCTCTGGAAACACCATATATTTT. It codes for CASSYGGVSGNTIYF.

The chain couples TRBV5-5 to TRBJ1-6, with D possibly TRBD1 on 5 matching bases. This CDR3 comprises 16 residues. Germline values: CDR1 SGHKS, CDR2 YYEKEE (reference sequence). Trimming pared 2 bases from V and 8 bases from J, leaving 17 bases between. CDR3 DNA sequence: TGTGCCAGCAGCTTCCCCTGGGGGGGGGTTGATTCACCCCTCCACTTT. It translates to CASSFPWGGVDSPLHF. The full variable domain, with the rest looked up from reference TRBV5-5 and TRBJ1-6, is DAGVTQSPTHLIKTRGQQVTLRCSPISGHKSVSWYQQVLGQGPQFIFQYYEKEERGRGNFPDRFSARQFPNYSSELNVNALLLGDSALYLCASSFPWGGVDSPLHFGNGTRLTVT.

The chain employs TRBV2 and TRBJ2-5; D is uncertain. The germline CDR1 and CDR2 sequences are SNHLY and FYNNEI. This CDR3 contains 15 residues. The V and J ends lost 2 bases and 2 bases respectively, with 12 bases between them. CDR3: CASSELRVTQETQYF. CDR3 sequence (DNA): TGTGCCAGCAGTGAATTACGGGTCACACAAGAGACCCAGTACTTC.

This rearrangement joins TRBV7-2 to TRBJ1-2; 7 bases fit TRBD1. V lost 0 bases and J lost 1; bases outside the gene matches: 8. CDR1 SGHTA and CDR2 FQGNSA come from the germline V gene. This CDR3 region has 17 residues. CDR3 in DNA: TGTGCCAGCAGCTTAGCGCTGGGACAGAACTATAACTATGGCTACACCTTC. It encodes CASSLALGQNYNYGYTF.

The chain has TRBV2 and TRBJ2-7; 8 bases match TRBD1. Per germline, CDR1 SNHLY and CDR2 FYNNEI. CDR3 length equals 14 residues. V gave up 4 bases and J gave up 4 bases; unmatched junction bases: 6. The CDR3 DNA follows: TGTGCCAGCAGTGTGACAGGGGCCGTTTACGAGCAGTACTTC. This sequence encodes CASSVTGAVYEQYF.

CDR3 nucleotide sequence: TGTGCCAGCAGCATCTCGGGTGGGGGAAACACCATATATTTT. Translating gives CASSISGGGNTIYF. The chain couples TRBV9 to TRBJ1-3; D gene unclear. Germline CDR1 SGDLS, CDR2 YYNGEE. V lost 4 bases and J lost 4, with 12 bases in between. This CDR3 region has 14 residues.

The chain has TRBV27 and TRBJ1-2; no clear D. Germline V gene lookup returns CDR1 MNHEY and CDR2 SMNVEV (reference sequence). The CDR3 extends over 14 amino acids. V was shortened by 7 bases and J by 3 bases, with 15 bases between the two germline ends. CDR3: CASKMVMRDYGYTF. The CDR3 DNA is TGTGCCAGCAAGATGGTAATGCGGGACTATGGCTACACCTTC.

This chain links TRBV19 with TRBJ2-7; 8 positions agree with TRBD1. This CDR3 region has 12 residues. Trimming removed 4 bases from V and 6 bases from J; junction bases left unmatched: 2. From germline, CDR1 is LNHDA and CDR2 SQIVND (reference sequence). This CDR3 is CASSKDRAEQYF. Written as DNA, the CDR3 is TGTGCCAGTAGTAAGGACAGGGCCGAGCAGTACTTC.